This T cell receptor (beta chain) is drawn from a study of T cells after somatic rescue of genetic block. Trimming cost V 5 bases and J 3 bases; bases outside gene matches: 5. The length of the CDR3 is 15 residues. Germline assignment: CDR1 MGHRA and CDR2 YSYEKL. Clones were read by immunoSEQ multiplex PCR, and TCRdb kept only the in-frame ones, dropping some. Counted here are about 67,000 clones, approximately 90% occurring once; the ten biggest clones make up 3%. The chain uses TRBV4-1 and TRBJ2-3; 10 bases fit TRBD2. The TCR comes from a man aged 35-49 years. Sequencing input: peripheral blood mononuclear cells (PBMCs). The DNA for the CDR3 is TGCGCCAGCAGCTCCTTAGCGGGGGGAACAGATACGCAGTATTTT. Translation: CASSSLAGGTDTQYF.